Listed here are 22 T cell receptor beta chains from one sample, sequenced in a study of T cell responses to AZD1222 COVID-19 vaccine (dated by TCRdb to the early 2020s). The time point label, read with the paper, signifies: about 28 days (+/-7) after the second vaccine dose. Receptors were amplified or captured by the immunoSEQ multiplex PCR assay. TCRdb limited this immuneACCESS table to in-frame rearrangements with V and J called. A share of clones is missing; checked studies link under half to unresolved V genes, and the rest is unexplained. The sample table records about 81,000 clones; approximately 90% of these occur just once. Jointly, the top ten make up roughly 8% of the sample. The sequenced sample was peripheral blood, obtained 28 days after the second AZD1222 dose. The receptors here all came from an adult who received the AZD1222 COVID-19 vaccine.

This clone was detected once. The CDR3 spells CASSKGDDEKLFF. The CDR3 DNA reads TGCGCCAGCAGCAAAGGGGACGATGAAAAACTGTTTTTT. V and J are TRBV4-1 and TRBJ1-4, with a weak D call TRBD1 (5 bases). Trimming removed 5 bases at V and 6 bases at J, with 10 bases between. Germline V CDR1 and CDR2: MGHRA, YSYEKL. This CDR3 comprises 13 residues.

The chain combines TRBV7-6 with TRBJ2-5, with 11 positions matching TRBD2. In germline, CDR1 is SGHVS, CDR2 FNYEAQ. V trimming: 1 base; J trimming: 4 bases; junction bases outside the gene matches: 5. CDR3 length equals 16 residues. The CDR3 spells CASSLGLAGGGETQYF. Written as DNA, the CDR3 is TGTGCCAGCAGCTTAGGCTTAGCGGGAGGGGGAGAGACCCAGTACTTC. Filled out from reference TRBV7-6 and TRBJ2-5, the complete variable domain reads GAGVSQSPRYKVTKRGQDVALRCDPISGHVSLYWYRQALGQGPEFLTYFNYEAQQDKSGLPNDRFSAERPEGSISTLTIQRTEQRDSAMYRCASSLGLAGGGETQYFGPGTRLLVL.

J is TRBJ2-7 and V is TRBV6-1; D gene unclear. Trimming cost V 0 bases and J 2 bases, with 8 bases left between them. Germline V gene data show CDR1 as MNHNS and CDR2 as SASEGT. The CDR3 runs to 14 residues. CDR3 nucleotide sequence: TGTGCCAGCAGTGAAGCGGTTGTTGCCTACGAGCAGTACTTC. This gives the protein CASSEAVVAYEQYF.

This clone was observed once. The V call is TRBV28, the J call TRBJ1-2; D gene ambiguous. The germline gives CDR1 MDHEN, CDR2 SYDVKM. Trimming shortened V by 7 bases and J by 4 bases, and 10 bases separated the two germline ends. The CDR3 spans 12 residues. CDR3 sequence reads: CASKLAGYGYTF. In nucleotides, the CDR3 is TGTGCCAGCAAACTAGCGGGCTATGGCTACACCTTC.

CDR3 in amino acids: CASRDREGGNTEAFF. The DNA for the CDR3 is TGTGCCAGTAGGGACAGGGAAGGTGGGAACACTGAAGCTTTCTTT. The chain has TRBV19 and TRBJ1-1; 8 bases agree with TRBD1. The CDR3 is made up of 15 amino acids. V shed 6 bases, J shed 1 base, and the junction held 7 bases outside the gene matches. Germline V lookup: CDR1 LNHDA, CDR2 SQIVND (reference sequence).

A word on this clone: One end of the junction is discordant with germline, which a read error may explain. The chain couples TRBV19 to TRBJ2-1; D perhaps matches TRBD2 (6 bases). This CDR3 has 15 residues. Germline values: CDR1 LNHDA, CDR2 SQIVND (reference sequence). The CDR3 sequence: CASSPGGTSHNEQFF. The CDR3 nucleotides read TGTGCCAGTAGTCCGGGCGGGACCTCCCACAACGAGCAGTTCTTC.

This chain connects TRBV7-3 to TRBJ2-5; a weak D match, TRBD1 (5 bases). The CDR3 length is 17 residues. Germline CDR1 SGHTA, CDR2 FQGTGA. V was clipped by 5 bases and J by 4 bases, with 23 bases between them. CDR3 residues: CASSPYGGATIGETQYF. The CDR3 DNA reads TGTGCCAGCAGCCCCTATGGTGGGGCAACGATAGGAGAGACCCAGTACTTC.

This clone was counted a single time. The chain combines TRBV27 with TRBJ2-2; no clear D gene. The CDR3 has 14 residues. CDR1 and CDR2 from the germline V gene are MNHEY and SMNVEV (reference sequence). V lost 4 bases and J lost 0, with 6 bases in between. CDR3 protein: CASSSTANTGELFF. The CDR3 bases are TGTGCCAGCAGTTCCACCGCGAACACCGGGGAGCTGTTTTTT.

V usage is TRBV28 and J usage is TRBJ1-5, with 8 bases matching TRBD1. This CDR3 is 16 amino acids long. V was clipped by 4 bases and J by 6 bases; unmatched bases: 11. The V gene's germline CDR1 is MDHEN and CDR2 SYDVKM. The CDR3 here is CASSSGGQGAAQPQHF. CDR3 DNA: TGTGCCAGCAGTTCGGGGGGGCAGGGGGCCGCTCAGCCCCAGCATTTT.

The chain employs TRBV30 and TRBJ2-2, with 9 bases that match TRBD2. CDR1 and CDR2 from the germline V gene are GTSNPN and SVGIG (reference sequence). Trimming took 0 bases from V and 5 from J; bases not matched to a gene: 4. The CDR3 length is 15 residues. CDR3 nucleotides: TGTGCCTGGAGTGTTCTGGCGGGAGGGACCGGGGAGCTGTTTTTT. This codes for CAWSVLAGGTGELFF.

The rearrangement uses TRBV18 and TRBJ1-6; the D is unclear. The germline V gene has CDR1 KGHSH and CDR2 LQKENI. This CDR3 contains 13 residues. The V end lost 3 bases, the J end lost 7 bases, and 7 bases lay between the germline ends. The CDR3: CASSPGPNSPLHF. The CDR3 bases are TGTGCCAGCTCACCTGGACCCAATTCACCCCTCCACTTT. Full variable domain (remainder filled in from reference TRBV18 and TRBJ1-6): NAGVMQNPRHLVRRRGQEARLRCSPMKGHSHVYWYRQLPEEGLKFMVYLQKENIIDESGMPKERFSAEFPKEGPSILRIQQVVRGDSAAYFCASSPGPNSPLHFGNGTRLTVT.

This chain links TRBV20-1 with TRBJ2-7, with D possibly matching TRBD1 (5 bases). Trimming left V 3 bases short and J 7 bases short, with 13 bases between. CDR1 and CDR2 from the germline V gene are DFQATT and SNEGSKA (reference sequence). CDR3 length: 12 amino acids. CDR3 protein: CSASAGLLEQYF. CDR3 coding DNA: TGCAGTGCTAGTGCAGGGCTCTTGGAGCAGTACTTC.

The chain carries TRBV28 and TRBJ1-5, with unresolved D. V lost 4 bases, J lost 5 bases, and 9 bases lay in between. CDR3 length: 13 residues. Germline-derived CDR1 and CDR2 are MDHEN and SYDVKM. The CDR3 coding sequence is TGTGCCAGCAGTTACTTCTCGGATCAGCCCCAGCATTTT. Translating gives CASSYFSDQPQHF.

V is TRBV19 and J is TRBJ2-2; D is uncertain. V was trimmed by 3 bases and J by 7 bases, leaving 6 bases between them. Germline CDR1 LNHDA, CDR2 SQIVND (reference sequence). This CDR3 contains 12 residues. CDR3: CASSMGYGELFF. The DNA for the CDR3 is TGTGCCAGTAGTATGGGGTACGGGGAGCTGTTTTTT. Complete variable domain (other parts from reference TRBV19 and TRBJ2-2): DGGITQSPKYLFRKEGQNVTLSCEQNLNHDAMYWYRQDPGQGLRLIYYSQIVNDFQKGDIAEGYSVSREKKESFPLTVTSAQKNPTAFYLCASSMGYGELFFGEGSRLTVL.

This chain uses TRBV7-9 with TRBJ2-1; either TRBD1 or TRBD2 may supply D (5 bases each). V gave up 8 bases and J gave up 3 bases, with 14 bases separating them. This CDR3 has 14 amino acids. Germline V gene lookup returns CDR1 SEHNR and CDR2 FQNEAQ (reference sequence). In DNA, the CDR3 is TGTGCCAGCTCGGTCGAGGGGAACTACAATGAGCAGTTCTTC. It encodes CASSVEGNYNEQFF. The full variable domain, in which reference TRBV7-9 and TRBJ2-1 provide the parts outside the CDR3, is DTGVSQNPRHKITKRGQNVTFRCDPISEHNRLYWYRQTLGQGPEFLTYFQNEAQLEKSRLLSDRFSAERPKGSFSTLEIQRTEQGDSAMYLCASSVEGNYNEQFFGPGTRLTVL.

The chain couples TRBV9 to TRBJ2-2; D not resolved. The CDR3 extends over 15 amino acids. V shed 3 bases and J shed 2 bases, with 11 bases lying between them. Germline V gene data show CDR1 as SGDLS and CDR2 as YYNGEE. The CDR3 spells CASSDLSINTGELFF. The CDR3, as DNA: TGTGCCAGCAGCGACCTGAGTATTAACACCGGGGAGCTGTTTTTT.

There are a few counts of this clone. The chain couples TRBV6-1 to TRBJ1-5; 7 bases are a match to TRBD1. This CDR3 is built from 21 residues. J lost 4 bases, V lost 2 bases, and 23 bases had no gene match. From germline, CDR1 is MNHNS and CDR2 SASEGT. Written as DNA, the CDR3 is TGTGCCAGCAGTGAACTTCCGACAGGGTTAGGGCTAGGGTTGACTAATCAGCCCCAGCATTTT. Protein product: CASSELPTGLGLGLTNQPQHF.

The V and J genes are TRBV11-1 and TRBJ1-5, with a tentative D call TRBD1 (5 bases). Deletions cut 4 bases from V and 4 bases from J, with 8 bases between. The germline gives CDR1 SGHAT, CDR2 FQDESV (reference sequence). The CDR3 covers 13 residues. As DNA, the CDR3 is TGTGCCAGCAGCTGGGGCATTAATCAGCCCCAGCATTTT. Translating it yields CASSWGINQPQHF. The full variable domain, with the rest looked up from reference TRBV11-1 and TRBJ1-5, is EAEVAQSPRYKITEKSQAVAFWCDPISGHATLYWYRQILGQGPELLVQFQDESVVDDSQLPKDRFSAERLKGVDSTLKIQPAELGDSAMYLCASSWGINQPQHFGDGTRLSIL.

The chain joins TRBV9 to TRBJ2-3; D is unclear. Germline CDR1 SGDLS, CDR2 YYNGEE. The length of the CDR3 is 16 residues. V was cut by 4 bases and J by 2 bases, with 17 bases left in between. The CDR3 nucleotides are TGTGCCAGCAGCAACACGGTCCTAACTAACACAGATACGCAGTATTTT. Its translation: CASSNTVLTNTDTQYF.

This chain links TRBV3-1 (or the pseudogene TRBV3-2) with TRBJ1-2; D remains ambiguous. The CDR3 runs to 13 residues. Trimming shortened V by 1 base and J by 5 bases, and 8 bases separated the two germline ends. Germline CDR1 reads LGHDT; CDR2 reads YNNKEL (reference sequence). The CDR3 coding sequence is TGTGCCAGCAGCCAAGCCCTCACATATGGCTACACCTTC. It specifies CASSQALTYGYTF.

This chain links TRBV18 with TRBJ1-3; D remains unclear. Germline CDR1 KGHSH, CDR2 LQKENI. There are 13 residues in the CDR3. Trimming removed 1 base from V and 1 base from J, with 2 bases in between. The CDR3 DNA reads as TGTGCCAGCTCACCACGATCTGGAAACACCATATATTTT. Translated: CASSPRSGNTIYF.

V is TRBV7-6 and J is TRBJ1-1; 7 bases map to TRBD1. The V gene's germline CDR1 is SGHVS and CDR2 FNYEAQ. The CDR3 has 16 amino acids. Trimming at V came to 1 base and at J to 1 base, leaving 6 bases not matched to a gene. CDR3 in amino acids: CASSLGPGGSNTEAFF. CDR3 DNA sequence: TGTGCCAGCAGCTTAGGTCCAGGGGGTTCGAACACTGAAGCTTTCTTT.